A single sample is the source of the 21 T cell receptor beta chains below, sequenced in a study of blood T cell repertoires in COVID-19. Assay used: immunoSEQ multiplex PCR; TCRdb lists only in-frame clones, some missing. The profile shows approximately 72,000 clones, roughly 88% of them singletons. The sample was peripheral blood. The receptors derive from a man aged 45-65 years with acute or convalescent COVID-19.

The V call is TRBV10-2, the J call TRBJ1-3, with D tentatively TRBD1 (5 bases). CDR1 is WSHSY, CDR2 SAAADI, per germline. This CDR3 has 14 amino acids. The germline V and J ends were trimmed by 5 bases and 0 bases, with 8 bases remaining between them. CDR3 sequence: CASSPTDSGNTIYF. The CDR3 DNA follows: TGCGCCAGCAGTCCGACAGACTCTGGAAACACCATATATTTT.

The gene calls are TRBV9 and TRBJ1-2; D may be TRBD1 (5 bases). The CDR3 runs 13 residues. V was pared by 1 base and J by 2 bases, with 6 bases between. CDR1 and CDR2 (germline): SGDLS, YYNGEE. The CDR3 sequence is CASSVSGNYGYTF. The CDR3 DNA sequence: TGTGCCAGCAGCGTATCAGGGAACTATGGCTACACCTTC.

Comment on this clone: The sample has other DNA sequences that encode this CDR3 too. The V and J genes are TRBV9 and TRBJ1-1; D is unresolved. The CDR3 is made up of 13 amino acids. Per the germline V gene, CDR1 is SGDLS and CDR2 is YYNGEE. Trimming took off 0 bases at V and 3 bases at J, with 6 bases between the two ends. CDR3 region: CASSVGGDTEAFF. The CDR3 bases are TGTGCCAGCAGCGTAGGGGGAGACACTGAAGCTTTCTTT.

This chain joins TRBV3-1 (or the pseudogene TRBV3-2) and TRBJ2-7; D is unclear. The germline V gene encodes CDR1 LGHDT and CDR2 YNNKEL (reference sequence). The V gene lost 4 bases and the J gene lost 0 bases, with 10 bases spanning the gap. This CDR3 spans 14 amino acids. CDR3 DNA: TGTGCCAGCAGCCTACACAGTGACTCCTACGAGCAGTACTTC. It encodes CASSLHSDSYEQYF.

This chain joins TRBV24-1 and TRBJ2-7; 9 bases align to TRBD1. The ends lost 4 bases at V and 3 bases at J; junction bases unmatched: 6. CDR3 length equals 15 residues. Germline-derived CDR1 and CDR2 are KGHDR and SFDVKD. The CDR3 DNA is TGTGCCACCAGTGACGACGGGACAGGGAACTACGAGCAGTACTTC. Protein: CATSDDGTGNYEQYF.

The chain couples TRBV3-1 (or the pseudogene TRBV3-2) to TRBJ1-4, with D possibly matching TRBD1 (6 bases). The ends were cut back, 4 bases at V and 7 bases at J, with 10 bases in the middle. CDR3 length equals 13 residues. Germline V gene data show CDR1 as LGHDT and CDR2 as YNNKEL (reference sequence). The CDR3 nucleotides read TGTGCCAGCAGCCTCAGGGGTGGTGAAAAACTGTTTTTT. This sequence encodes CASSLRGGEKLFF.

The chain links TRBV6-2 or TRBV6-3 to TRBJ1-5, with a tentative D call TRBD1 (5 bases). The ends were cut back, 6 bases at V and 4 bases at J, with 19 bases in the middle. This CDR3 has 16 amino acids. The V gene's germline CDR1 is MNHEY and CDR2 SVGEGT. CDR3 in amino acids: CASSLNAGFRNQPQHF. DNA for the CDR3: TGTGCCAGCAGCCTAAACGCAGGGTTCCGAAATCAGCCCCAGCATTTT.

The rearrangement joins TRBV11-2 to TRBJ2-1; D is undetermined. This CDR3 contains 16 residues. Germline-derived CDR1 and CDR2 are SGHAT and FQNNGV. The V and J ends lost 5 bases and 2 bases respectively, with 16 bases between them. This CDR3 is CASSLIRRFTYNEQFF. CDR3 bases: TGTGCCAGCAGCCTAATTCGGCGGTTTACCTACAATGAGCAGTTCTTC. Complete variable domain (other parts from reference TRBV11-2 and TRBJ2-1): EAGVAQSPRYKIIEKRQSVAFWCNPISGHATLYWYQQILGQGPKLLIQFQNNGVVDDSQLPKDRFSAERLKGVDSTLKIQPAKLEDSAVYLCASSLIRRFTYNEQFFGPGTRLTVL.

The genes are TRBV14 and TRBJ2-3, with D possibly being TRBD2 (5 bases). The V end lost 4 bases, the J end lost 0 bases, and 8 bases lay between the germline ends. Per germline, CDR1 SGHDN and CDR2 FVKESK. This CDR3 is 14 amino acids long. The CDR3: CASSRSGSTDTQYF. The CDR3 DNA reads TGTGCCAGCAGCCGCAGCGGAAGCACAGATACGCAGTATTTT.

The chain is built from TRBV30 and TRBJ2-5; 7 bases are shared with TRBD2. This CDR3 has 14 amino acids. The germline gives CDR1 GTSNPN, CDR2 SVGIG (reference sequence). With V trimmed by 0 bases and J by 5 bases, 6 bases remained unmatched. CDR3 nucleotides: TGTGCCTGGAGTGTGGGCGTGGGGGGGGAGACCCAGTACTTC. This sequence encodes CAWSVGVGGETQYF.

This clone occurred once. V is TRBV27 and J is TRBJ1-4; D is perhaps TRBD1 (6 bases). Germline assignment: CDR1 MNHEY and CDR2 SMNVEV (reference sequence). Trimming took 4 bases from V and 7 from J, leaving 13 bases between them. The CDR3 is made up of 14 amino acids. The CDR3 spells CASSSTGRFEKLFF. The CDR3 nucleotides read TGTGCCAGCAGTTCGACAGGCCGATTTGAAAAACTGTTTTTT.

This chain uses TRBV9 with TRBJ2-3; D is unclear. Trimming shortened V by 3 bases and J by 4 bases, and 6 bases separated the two germline ends. From germline, CDR1 is SGDLS and CDR2 YYNGEE. The CDR3 is 12 amino acids. The CDR3 DNA reads as TGTGCCAGCAGCGCACACGCAGATACGCAGTATTTT. It encodes CASSAHADTQYF.

The chain employs TRBV2 and TRBJ2-1; 7 positions match TRBD2. Germline assignment: CDR1 SNHLY and CDR2 FYNNEI. Trimming took 5 bases from V and 4 from J; bases not matched to a gene: 8. This CDR3 has 15 residues. CDR3 loop: CASSPYGGGYNEQFF. The CDR3 bases are TGTGCCAGCAGTCCCTACGGCGGGGGTTACAATGAGCAGTTCTTC.

The chain carries TRBV11-2 and TRBJ1-6; no reliable D call. V gave up 2 bases and J gave up 7 bases, with 12 bases separating them. The CDR3 consists of 15 residues. In germline, CDR1 is SGHAT, CDR2 FQNNGV. CDR3 amino acids: CASSLITRKNSPLHF. Written as DNA, the CDR3 is TGTGCCAGCAGCTTAATTACGAGGAAAAATTCACCCCTCCACTTT.

The rearrangement joins TRBV5-1 to TRBJ2-1, with 8 bases fitting TRBD1. Germline lookup yields CDR1 SGHRS and CDR2 YFSETQ. Unmatched junction bases numbered 1, after V lost 0 bases and J lost 8 bases. The CDR3 is 13 residues long. The CDR3 DNA follows: TGCGCCAGCAGCTTGGCAGGGGGCCATGAGCAGTTCTTC. Protein: CASSLAGGHEQFF.

The rearrangement links TRBV5-6 to TRBJ2-1; possibly TRBD2 for D (5 bases). CDR1 is SGHDT, CDR2 YYEEEE, per germline. The germline V and J ends were trimmed by 4 bases and 4 bases, with 9 bases remaining between them. The CDR3 totals 13 residues. The chain's CDR3 is CASSLPGYNEQFF. CDR3 bases: TGTGCCAGCAGCCTCCCGGGATACAATGAGCAGTTCTTC.

The rearrangement links TRBV2 to TRBJ1-2; tentative D call: TRBD1 (5 bases). This CDR3 is built from 10 residues. V was cut by 7 bases and J by 7 bases, with 7 bases left in between. The V gene's germline CDR1 is SNHLY and CDR2 FYNNEI. CDR3 sequence (DNA): TGTGCCAGCAATCAGGGTGGCTACACCTTC. Encoded protein: CASNQGGYTF.

This CDR3 is CASSPTVVTDTQYF. The CDR3 DNA reads as TGCGCCAGCAGCCCCACGGTGGTCACAGATACGCAGTATTTT. The V gene is TRBV5-1, the J gene TRBJ2-3; no definite D call. Germline V gene data show CDR1 as SGHRS and CDR2 as YFSETQ. This CDR3 contains 14 residues. Trimming removed 4 bases at V and 2 bases at J, with 11 bases between.

The chain carries TRBV7-8 and TRBJ2-7, with D possibly being TRBD1 (5 bases). The CDR3 spans 11 residues. In germline, CDR1 is SGHVS, CDR2 FQNEAQ. Deletions cut 5 bases from V and 7 bases from J, with 9 bases between. CDR3 sequence reads: CASSPGLEQYF. CDR3 coding DNA: TGTGCCAGCAGCCCAGGGTTGGAGCAGTACTTC. Filled out from reference TRBV7-8 and TRBJ2-7, the complete variable domain reads GAGVSQSPRYKVAKRGQDVALRCDPISGHVSLFWYQQALGQGPEFLTYFQNEAQLDKSGLPSDRFFAERPEGSVSTLKIQRTQQEDSAVYLCASSPGLEQYFGPGTRLTVT.

V is TRBV7-9 and J is TRBJ1-3, with D possibly matching TRBD1 (5 bases). CDR1 and CDR2 (germline): SEHNR, FQNEAQ (reference sequence). The CDR3 runs to 14 residues. V lost 6 bases and J 8 bases, leaving 17 bases between the germline ends. The CDR3 region has the DNA TGTGCCAGCAGTTCACCGGGGGGATCGGACACCATATATTTT. This gives the protein CASSSPGGSDTIYF.

This clone occurred a few times. This chain joins TRBV19 and TRBJ1-5, with D perhaps TRBD1 (6 bases). The V end was cut by 5 bases, the J end by 4 bases, with 9 bases between. Germline V gene data show CDR1 as LNHDA and CDR2 as SQIVND (reference sequence). There are 13 residues in the CDR3. CDR3 bases: TGTGCCAGTAGTGACCAGGGGAATCAGCCCCAGCATTTT. It codes for CASSDQGNQPQHF.